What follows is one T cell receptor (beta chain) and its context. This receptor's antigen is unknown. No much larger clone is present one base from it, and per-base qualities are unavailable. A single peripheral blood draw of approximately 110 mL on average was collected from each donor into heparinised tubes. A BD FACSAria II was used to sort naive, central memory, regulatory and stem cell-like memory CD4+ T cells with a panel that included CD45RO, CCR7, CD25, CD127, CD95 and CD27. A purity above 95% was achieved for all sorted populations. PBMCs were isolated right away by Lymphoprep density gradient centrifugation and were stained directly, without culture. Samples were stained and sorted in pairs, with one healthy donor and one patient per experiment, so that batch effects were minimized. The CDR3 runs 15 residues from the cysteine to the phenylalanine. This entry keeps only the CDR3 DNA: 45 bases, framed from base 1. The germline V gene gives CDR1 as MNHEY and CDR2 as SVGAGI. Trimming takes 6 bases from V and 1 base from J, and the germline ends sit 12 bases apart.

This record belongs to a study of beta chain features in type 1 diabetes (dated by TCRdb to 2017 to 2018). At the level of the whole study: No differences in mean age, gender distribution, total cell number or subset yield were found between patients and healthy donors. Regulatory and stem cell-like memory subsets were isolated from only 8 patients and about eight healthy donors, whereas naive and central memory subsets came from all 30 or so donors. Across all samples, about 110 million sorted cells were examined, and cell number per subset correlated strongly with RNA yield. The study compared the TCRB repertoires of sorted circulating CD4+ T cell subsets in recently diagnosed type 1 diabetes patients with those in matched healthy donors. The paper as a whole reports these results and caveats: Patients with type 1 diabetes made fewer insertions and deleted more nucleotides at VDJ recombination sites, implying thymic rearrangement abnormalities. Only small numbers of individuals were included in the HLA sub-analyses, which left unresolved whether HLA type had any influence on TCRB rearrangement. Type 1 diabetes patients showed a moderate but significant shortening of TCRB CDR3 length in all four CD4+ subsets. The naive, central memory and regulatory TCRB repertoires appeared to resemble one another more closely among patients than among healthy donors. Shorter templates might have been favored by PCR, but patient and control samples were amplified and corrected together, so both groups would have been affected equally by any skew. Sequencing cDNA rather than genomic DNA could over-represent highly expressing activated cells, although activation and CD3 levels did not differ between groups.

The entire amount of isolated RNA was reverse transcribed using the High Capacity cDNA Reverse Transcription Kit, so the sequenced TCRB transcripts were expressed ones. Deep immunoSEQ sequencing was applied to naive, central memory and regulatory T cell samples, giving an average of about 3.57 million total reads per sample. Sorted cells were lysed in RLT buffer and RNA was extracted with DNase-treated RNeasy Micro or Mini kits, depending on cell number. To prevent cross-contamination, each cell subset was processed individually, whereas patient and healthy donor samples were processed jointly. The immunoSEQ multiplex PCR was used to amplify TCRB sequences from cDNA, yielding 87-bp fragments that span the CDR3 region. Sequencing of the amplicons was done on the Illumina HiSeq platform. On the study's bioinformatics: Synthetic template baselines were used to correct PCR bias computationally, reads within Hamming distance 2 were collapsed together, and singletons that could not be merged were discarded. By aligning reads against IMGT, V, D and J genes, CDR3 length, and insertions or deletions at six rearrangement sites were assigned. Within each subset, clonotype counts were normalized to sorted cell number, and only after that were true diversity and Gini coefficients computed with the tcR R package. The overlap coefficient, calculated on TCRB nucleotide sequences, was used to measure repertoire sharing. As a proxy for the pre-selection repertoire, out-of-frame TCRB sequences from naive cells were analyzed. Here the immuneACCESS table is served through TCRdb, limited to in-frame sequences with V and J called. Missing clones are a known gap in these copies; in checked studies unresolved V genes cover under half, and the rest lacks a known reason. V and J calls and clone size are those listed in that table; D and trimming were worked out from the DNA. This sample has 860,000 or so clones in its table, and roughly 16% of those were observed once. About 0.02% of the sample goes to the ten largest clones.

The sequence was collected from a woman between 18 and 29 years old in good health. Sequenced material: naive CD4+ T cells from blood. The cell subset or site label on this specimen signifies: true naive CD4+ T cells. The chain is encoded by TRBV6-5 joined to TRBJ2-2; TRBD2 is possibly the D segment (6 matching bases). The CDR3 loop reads CASRRGTGNTGELFF. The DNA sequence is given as TGTGCCAGCAGACGCGGGACCGGGAACACCGGGGAGCTGTTTTTT.